The clone carrying this TCR beta chain was observed a few times. The antigen is not known. This specimen belongs to a study of T cell repertoires in cytomegalovirus infection. Study-wide findings and caveats: HLA-C-restricted CMV-specific TCR beta clonotypes were dominant in the ex vivo response.

The V and J ends lost 10 bases and 4 bases, in that order; junction bases with no gene match: 15. Looked up from germline, CDR1 is SNHLY and CDR2 is FYNNEI. The CDR3 has 15 amino acids. TCRdb used MiXCR to reprocess the reads, holding one entry per CDR3 protein. This sample has hundreds of thousands of distinct CDR3 sequences, with 20% to 30% found just once. The specimen sequenced was CD8+ T cells from PBMCs. The chain recombines TRBV2 with TRBJ1-2; the match to TRBD1 covers 7 bases. This clonotype was sampled from a human donor in good health (CMV status not recorded). Some clones in this sample may be carry-over from other donors' samples. The CDR3 here is CANTNQPGQPYGYTF. In DNA form, the CDR3 reads TGTGCCAACACTAATCAACCGGGACAGCCCTATGGCTACACCTTC.